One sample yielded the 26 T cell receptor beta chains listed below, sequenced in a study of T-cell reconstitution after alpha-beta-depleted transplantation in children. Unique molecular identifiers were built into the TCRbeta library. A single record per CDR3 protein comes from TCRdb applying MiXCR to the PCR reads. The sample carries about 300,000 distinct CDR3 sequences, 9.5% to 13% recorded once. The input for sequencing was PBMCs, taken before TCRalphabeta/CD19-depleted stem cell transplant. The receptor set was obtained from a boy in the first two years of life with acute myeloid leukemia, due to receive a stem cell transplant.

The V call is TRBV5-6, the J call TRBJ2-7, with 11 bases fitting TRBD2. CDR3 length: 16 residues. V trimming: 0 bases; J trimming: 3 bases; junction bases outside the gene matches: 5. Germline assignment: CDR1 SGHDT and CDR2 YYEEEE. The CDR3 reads CASSLEGLAENYEQYF. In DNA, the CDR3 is TGTGCCAGCAGCTTGGAGGGACTAGCGGAGAACTACGAGCAGTACTTC.

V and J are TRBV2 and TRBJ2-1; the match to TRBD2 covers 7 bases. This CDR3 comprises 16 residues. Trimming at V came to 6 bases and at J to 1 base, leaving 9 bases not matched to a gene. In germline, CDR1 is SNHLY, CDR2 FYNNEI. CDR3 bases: TGTGCCAGCAGAGCTCCGACTAGCTGGTCCTACAATGAGCAGTTCTTC. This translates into CASRAPTSWSYNEQFF.

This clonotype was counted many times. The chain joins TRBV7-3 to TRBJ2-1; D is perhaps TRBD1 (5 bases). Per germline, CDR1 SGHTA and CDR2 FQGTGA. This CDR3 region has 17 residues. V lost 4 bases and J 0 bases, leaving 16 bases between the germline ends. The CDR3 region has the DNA TGTGCCAGCAGCTCCCGATATGGGGCGAGCTCCTACAATGAGCAGTTCTTC. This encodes CASSSRYGASSYNEQFF.

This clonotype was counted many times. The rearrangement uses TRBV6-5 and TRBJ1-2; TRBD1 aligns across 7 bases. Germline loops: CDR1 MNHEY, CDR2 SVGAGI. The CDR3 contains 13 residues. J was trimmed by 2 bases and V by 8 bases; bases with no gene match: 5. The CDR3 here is CASSGTENYGYTF. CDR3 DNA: TGTGCCAGCTCCGGGACAGAGAACTATGGCTACACCTTC.

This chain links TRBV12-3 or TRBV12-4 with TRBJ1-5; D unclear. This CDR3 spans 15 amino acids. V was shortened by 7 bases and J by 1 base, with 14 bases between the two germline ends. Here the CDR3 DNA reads TGTGCCAGCACCCCTGGGCCGTTCAGCAATCAGCCCCAGCATTTT. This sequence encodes CASTPGPFSNQPQHF.

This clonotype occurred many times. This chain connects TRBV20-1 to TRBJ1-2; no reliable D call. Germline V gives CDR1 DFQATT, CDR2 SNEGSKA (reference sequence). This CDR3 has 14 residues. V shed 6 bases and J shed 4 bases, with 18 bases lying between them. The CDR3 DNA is TGCAGTGCCCATTACCCAGGATATATCTATGGCTACACCTTC. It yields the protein CSAHYPGYIYGYTF.

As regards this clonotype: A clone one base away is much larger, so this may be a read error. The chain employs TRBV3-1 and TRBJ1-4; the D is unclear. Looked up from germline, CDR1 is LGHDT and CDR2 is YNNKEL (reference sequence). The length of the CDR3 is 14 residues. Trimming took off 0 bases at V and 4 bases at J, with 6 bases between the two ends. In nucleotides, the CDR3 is TGTGCCAGCAGCCAAGACCCTAATAATGAAAAACTGTTTTTT. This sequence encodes CASSQDPNNEKLFF.

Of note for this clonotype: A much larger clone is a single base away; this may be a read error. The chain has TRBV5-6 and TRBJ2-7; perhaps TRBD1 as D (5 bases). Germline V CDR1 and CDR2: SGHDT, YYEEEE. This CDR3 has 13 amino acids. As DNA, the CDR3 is TGTGCCAGCAGCCGACAGAGGACCTACCAGCAGTACTTC. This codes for CASSRQRTYQQYF. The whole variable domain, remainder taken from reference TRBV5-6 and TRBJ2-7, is DAGVTQSPTHLIKTRGQQVTLRCSPKSGHDTVSWYQQALGQGPQFIFQYYEEEERQRGNFPDRFSGHQFPNYSSELNVNALLLGDSALYLCASSRQRTYQQYFGPGTRLTVT.

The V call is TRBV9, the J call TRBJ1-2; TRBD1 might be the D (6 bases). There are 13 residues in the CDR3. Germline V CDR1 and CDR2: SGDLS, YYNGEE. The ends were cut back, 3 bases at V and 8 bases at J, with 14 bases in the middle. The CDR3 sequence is CASSAYSRGGYTF. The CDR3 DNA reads TGTGCCAGCAGCGCGTACTCCAGGGGCGGCTACACCTTC.

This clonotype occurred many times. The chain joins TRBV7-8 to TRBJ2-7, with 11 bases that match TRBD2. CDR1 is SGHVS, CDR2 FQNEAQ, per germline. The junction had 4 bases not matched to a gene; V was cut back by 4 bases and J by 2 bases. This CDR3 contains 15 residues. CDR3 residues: CASSSPGLAAYEQYF. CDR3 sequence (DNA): TGTGCCAGCAGCTCCCCGGGACTAGCGGCCTACGAGCAGTACTTC. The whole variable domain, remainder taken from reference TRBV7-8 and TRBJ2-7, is GAGVSQSPRYKVAKRGQDVALRCDPISGHVSLFWYQQALGQGPEFLTYFQNEAQLDKSGLPSDRFFAERPEGSVSTLKIQRTQQEDSAVYLCASSSPGLAAYEQYFGPGTRLTVT.

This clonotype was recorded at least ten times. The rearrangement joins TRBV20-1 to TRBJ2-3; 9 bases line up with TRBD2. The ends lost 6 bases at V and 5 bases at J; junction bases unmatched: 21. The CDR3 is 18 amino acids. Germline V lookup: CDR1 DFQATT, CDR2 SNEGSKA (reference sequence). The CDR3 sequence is CSAQGTGAGGPRQDTQYF. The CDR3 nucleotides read TGCAGTGCCCAAGGGACGGGGGCGGGAGGGCCGCGGCAAGATACGCAGTATTTT.

CDR3 loop: CAISETGSRSYEQYF. The CDR3 DNA follows: TGTGCCATCAGTGAGACAGGGTCCCGCTCCTACGAGCAGTACTTC. The V gene is TRBV10-3, the J gene TRBJ2-7; D is perhaps TRBD1 (6 bases). Per the germline V gene, CDR1 is ENHRY and CDR2 is SYGVKD. The CDR3 runs to 15 residues. V lost 2 bases and J lost 0, with 11 bases in between.

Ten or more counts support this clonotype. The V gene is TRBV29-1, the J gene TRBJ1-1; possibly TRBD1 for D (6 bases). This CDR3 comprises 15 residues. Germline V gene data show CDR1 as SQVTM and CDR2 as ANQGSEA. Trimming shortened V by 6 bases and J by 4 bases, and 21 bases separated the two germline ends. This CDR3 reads CSVKTSTGYSTEAFF. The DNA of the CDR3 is TGCAGCGTGAAAACTTCGACAGGCTACAGCACTGAAGCTTTCTTT.

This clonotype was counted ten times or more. The CDR3 DNA sequence: TGTGCCAGCTCAGCAAGGGCCATTTCACCCCTCCACTTT. Translating it yields CASSARAISPLHF. The rearrangement uses TRBV18 and TRBJ1-6; D is uncertain. Per germline, CDR1 KGHSH and CDR2 LQKENI. The CDR3 runs 13 residues. Trimming took off 5 bases at V and 9 bases at J, with 11 bases between the two ends.

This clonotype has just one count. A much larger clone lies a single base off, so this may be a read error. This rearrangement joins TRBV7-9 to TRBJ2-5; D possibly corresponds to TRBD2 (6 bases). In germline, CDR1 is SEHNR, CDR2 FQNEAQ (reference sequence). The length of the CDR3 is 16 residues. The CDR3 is CASSPFGGMSQGTQYF. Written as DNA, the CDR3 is TGTGCCAGCAGCCCGTTTGGGGGGATGAGTCAAGGGACCCAGTACTTC.

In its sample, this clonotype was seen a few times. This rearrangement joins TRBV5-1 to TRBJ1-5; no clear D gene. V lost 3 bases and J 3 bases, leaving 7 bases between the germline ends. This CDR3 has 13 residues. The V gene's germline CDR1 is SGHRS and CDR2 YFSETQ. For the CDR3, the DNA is TGCGCCAGCAGCTCGGACTTCAATCAGCCCCAGCATTTT. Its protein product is CASSSDFNQPQHF. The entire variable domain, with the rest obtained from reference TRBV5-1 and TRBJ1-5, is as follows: KAGVTQTPRYLIKTRGQQVTLSCSPISGHRSVSWYQQTPGQGLQFLFEYFSETQRNKGNFPGRFSGRQFSNSRSEMNVSTLELGDSALYLCASSSDFNQPQHFGDGTRLSIL.

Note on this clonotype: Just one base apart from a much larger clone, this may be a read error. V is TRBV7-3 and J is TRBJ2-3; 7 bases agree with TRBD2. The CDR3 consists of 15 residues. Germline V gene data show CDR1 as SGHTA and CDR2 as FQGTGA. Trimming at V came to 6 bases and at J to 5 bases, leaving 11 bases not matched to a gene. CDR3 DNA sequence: TGTGCCAGCAGGTTGCTGGGGGGGAAAGGAGATACGCAGTATTTT. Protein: CASRLLGGKGDTQYF.

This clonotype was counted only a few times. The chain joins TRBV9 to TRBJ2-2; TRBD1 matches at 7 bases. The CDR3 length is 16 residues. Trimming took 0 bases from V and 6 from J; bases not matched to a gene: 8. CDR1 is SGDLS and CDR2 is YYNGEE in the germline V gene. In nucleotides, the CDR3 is TGTGCCAGCAGCGTAGCTCCGACAGGGATGTCCGGGGAGCTGTTTTTT. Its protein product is CASSVAPTGMSGELFF.

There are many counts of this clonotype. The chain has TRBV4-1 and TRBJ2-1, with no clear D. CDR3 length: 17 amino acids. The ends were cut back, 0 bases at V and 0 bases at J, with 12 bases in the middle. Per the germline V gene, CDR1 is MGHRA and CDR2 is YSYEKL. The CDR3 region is CASSQDRNCCSYNEQFF. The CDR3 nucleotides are TGCGCCAGCAGCCAAGATCGAAACTGCTGCTCCTACAATGAGCAGTTCTTC.

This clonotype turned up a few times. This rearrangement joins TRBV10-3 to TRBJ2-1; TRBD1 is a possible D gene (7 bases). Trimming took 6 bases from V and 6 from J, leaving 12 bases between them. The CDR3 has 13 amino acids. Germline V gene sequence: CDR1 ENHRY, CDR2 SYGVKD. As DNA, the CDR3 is TGTGCCATCAGCCACCAGGGGGGCAATGAGCAGTTCTTC. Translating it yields CAISHQGGNEQFF.

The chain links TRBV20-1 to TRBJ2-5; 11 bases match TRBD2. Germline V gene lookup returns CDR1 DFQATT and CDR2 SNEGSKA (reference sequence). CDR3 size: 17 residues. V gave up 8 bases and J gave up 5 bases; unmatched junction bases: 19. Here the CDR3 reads CSFYRPRLPSGRETQYF. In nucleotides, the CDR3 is TGCAGTTTCTACAGGCCGAGGCTGCCTAGCGGGAGGGAGACCCAGTACTTC.

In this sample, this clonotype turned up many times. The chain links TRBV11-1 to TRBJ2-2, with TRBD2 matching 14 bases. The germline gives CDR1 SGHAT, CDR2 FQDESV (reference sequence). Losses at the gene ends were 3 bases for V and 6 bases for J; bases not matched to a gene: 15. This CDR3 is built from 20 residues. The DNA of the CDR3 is TGTGCCAGCAGCTTCAAGAGGGGACTAGCGGGAGTCATGGGCGCCGGGGAGCTGTTTTTT. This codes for CASSFKRGLAGVMGAGELFF.

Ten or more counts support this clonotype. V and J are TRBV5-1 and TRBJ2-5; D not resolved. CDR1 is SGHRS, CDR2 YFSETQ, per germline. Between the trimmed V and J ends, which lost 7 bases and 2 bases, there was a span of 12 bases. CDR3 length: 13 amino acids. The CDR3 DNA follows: TGCGCCAGCGGCGAAGGTATACAAGAGACCCAGTACTTC. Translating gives CASGEGIQETQYF.

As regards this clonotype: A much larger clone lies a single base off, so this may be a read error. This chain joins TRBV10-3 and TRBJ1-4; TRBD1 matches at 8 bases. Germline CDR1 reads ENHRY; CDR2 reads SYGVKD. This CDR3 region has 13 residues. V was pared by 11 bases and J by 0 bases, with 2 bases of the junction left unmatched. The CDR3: CAARGPTNEKLFF. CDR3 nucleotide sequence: TGTGCCGCCAGGGGGCCAACTAATGAAAAACTGTTTTTT.

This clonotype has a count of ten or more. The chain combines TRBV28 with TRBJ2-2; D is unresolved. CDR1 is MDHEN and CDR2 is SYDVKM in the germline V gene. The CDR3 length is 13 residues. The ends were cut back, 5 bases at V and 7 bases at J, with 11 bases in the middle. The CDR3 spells CASSITADGELFF. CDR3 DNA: TGTGCCAGCAGTATAACAGCCGACGGGGAGCTGTTTTTT.

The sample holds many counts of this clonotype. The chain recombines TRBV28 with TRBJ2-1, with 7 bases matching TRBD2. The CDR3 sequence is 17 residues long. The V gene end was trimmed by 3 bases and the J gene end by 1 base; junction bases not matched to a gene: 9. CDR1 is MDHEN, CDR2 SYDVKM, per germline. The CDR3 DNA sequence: TGTGCCAGCAGTTTTGATTGGGGAGGGATATCCTACAATGAGCAGTTCTTC. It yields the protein CASSFDWGGISYNEQFF. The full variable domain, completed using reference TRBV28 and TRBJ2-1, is DVKVTQSSRYLVKRTGEKVFLECVQDMDHENMFWYRQDPGLGLRLIYFSYDVKMKEKGDIPEGYSVSREKKERFSLILESASTNQTSMYLCASSFDWGGISYNEQFFGPGTRLTVL.